This T cell receptor beta chain was identified in a study of blood T cell repertoires in COVID-19. Assay used: immunoSEQ multiplex PCR; TCRdb lists only in-frame clones, some missing. The table includes about 74,000 clones, roughly four fifths detected once. The material sequenced was peripheral blood. The source is a man aged 65 to 85 with acute or convalescent COVID-19.

The CDR3 sequence is CASSLAGAGNTIYF. DNA for the CDR3: TGTGCCAGCAGCTTAGCGGGGGCAGGAAACACCATATATTTT. The chain links TRBV7-9 to TRBJ1-3; TRBD1 might be the D (6 bases). CDR1 and CDR2 (germline): SEHNR, FQNEAQ (reference sequence). CDR3 length: 14 amino acids. Trimming stripped 0 bases from V and 4 bases from J, with 7 bases between.